Listed below are T cell receptor beta chains from one sample, sequenced in a study of shared clonotypes between healthy human individuals. TCRdb's table, derived via immunoSEQ multiplex PCR, lists solely in-frame clones and lacks some. The data show about 190,000 clones, approximately 62% seen once. What was sequenced was memory CD4+ T cells sorted from blood. The receptors here all came from a man aged 25 to 45 in good health. Each CDR3 is given with its conserved first and last residue. A D gene is named only where the DNA matches it firmly. Size values are once, few and many counts, or a class for expanded clones, and some rows have none.

d_gene: NA; abundance: NA; v_gene: TRBV19; j_gene: TRBJ1-5; CDR3nt: TGTGCCAGTAGGGGGACCCGCACTCAGCCCCAGCATTTT; CDR3aa: CASRGTRTQPQHF
d_gene: NA; abundance: NA; v_gene: TRBV5-4; j_gene: TRBJ2-7; CDR3nt: TGTGCCAGCAGCTTGGAATCCCAGGGCTACGAGCAGTACTTC; CDR3aa: CASSLESQGYEQYF
d_gene: NA; abundance: NA; v_gene: TRBV5-5; j_gene: TRBJ2-2; CDR3nt: TGTGCCAGCAGCTTGCGGGAGTACACCGGGGAGCTGTTTTTT; CDR3aa: CASSLREYTGELFF
d_gene: NA; abundance: NA; v_gene: TRBV6-1; j_gene: TRBJ2-7; CDR3nt: TGTGCCAGCAGTGAGCAGGGACCCACCTACGAGCAGTACTTC; CDR3aa: CASSEQGPTYEQYF
d_gene: NA; abundance: many; v_gene: TRBV7-2; j_gene: TRBJ1-2; CDR3nt: TGTGCCAGCAGCCCCGCCGGAATCAATGGCTACACCTTC; CDR3aa: CASSPAGINGYTF
d_gene: TRBD1; abundance: NA; v_gene: TRBV5-1; j_gene: TRBJ2-5; CDR3nt: TGCGCCAGCAGCTTACAGGGGGCAATTTCGGAGACCCAGTACTTC; CDR3aa: CASSLQGAISETQYF
d_gene: TRBD1; abundance: NA; v_gene: TRBV7-8; j_gene: TRBJ1-5; CDR3nt: TGTGCCAGCAGCTCGCACCGGGACAGGATCGGCCAGCCCCAGCATTTT; CDR3aa: CASSSHRDRIGQPQHF
d_gene: NA; abundance: many; v_gene: TRBV18; j_gene: TRBJ2-7; CDR3nt: TGTGCCAGCTCCCCTGAGGCGGGACAGAGGATTGACGGAGGCTACGAGCAGTACTTC; CDR3aa: CASSPEAGQRIDGGYEQYF
d_gene: NA; abundance: NA; v_gene: TRBV4-1; j_gene: TRBJ2-7; CDR3nt: TGCGCCAGCAGCCAAGCCCCGCGAGGCGTTTACGAGCAGTACTTC; CDR3aa: CASSQAPRGVYEQYF
d_gene: NA; abundance: once; v_gene: TRBV7-3; j_gene: TRBJ2-1; CDR3nt: TGTGCCAGCAGCTTAGACGGGAGAAGGAACAATGAGCAGTTCTTC; CDR3aa: CASSLDGRRNNEQFF
d_gene: NA; abundance: NA; v_gene: TRBV11-3; j_gene: TRBJ2-7; CDR3nt: TGTGCCAGCAGCCCGAACGGTCTATCCTACGAGCAGTACTTC; CDR3aa: CASSPNGLSYEQYF
d_gene: NA; abundance: NA; v_gene: TRBV11-3; j_gene: TRBJ1-1; CDR3nt: TGTGCCAGCAGCTCGGTTAGGGGAGCCGAAGCTTTCTTT; CDR3aa: CASSSVRGAEAFF
d_gene: NA; abundance: NA; v_gene: TRBV5-1; j_gene: TRBJ2-7; CDR3nt: TGCGCCAGCAGCTCATTGGGGTCGGCGATGGAGCAGTACTTC; CDR3aa: CASSSLGSAMEQYF
d_gene: NA; abundance: few; v_gene: TRBV14; j_gene: TRBJ2-3; CDR3nt: TGTGCCAGCAGCCATTATGGAGATACGCAGTATTTT; CDR3aa: CASSHYGDTQYF
d_gene: TRBD1; abundance: NA; v_gene: TRBV7-8; j_gene: TRBJ2-3; CDR3nt: TGTGCCAGCAGCTCAAATACAGGGGGAGATACGCAGTATTTT; CDR3aa: CASSSNTGGDTQYF
d_gene: NA; abundance: few; v_gene: TRBV27; j_gene: TRBJ2-6; CDR3nt: TGTGCCAGCAGCCTCACTGGGACTCCCGTCTCTGGGGCCAACGTCCTGACTTTC; CDR3aa: CASSLTGTPVSGANVLTF
d_gene: NA; abundance: few; v_gene: TRBV28; j_gene: TRBJ1-4; CDR3nt: TGTGCCAGCAGTTTAGGAGACAGATATGAAAAACTGTTTTTT; CDR3aa: CASSLGDRYEKLFF
d_gene: NA; abundance: NA; v_gene: TRBV5-4; j_gene: TRBJ2-7; CDR3nt: TGTGCCAGCAGCTCCCCTTCAAGGAGCGAGCAGTACTTC; CDR3aa: CASSSPSRSEQYF
d_gene: NA; abundance: once; v_gene: TRBV5-4; j_gene: TRBJ2-1; CDR3nt: TGTGCCAGCAGCTCCCCCAAGGACCGCGGCTCCAATGAGCAGTTCTTC; CDR3aa: CASSSPKDRGSNEQFF
d_gene: NA; abundance: NA; v_gene: TRBV5-4; j_gene: TRBJ2-3; CDR3nt: TGTGCCAGCAGTTCACGGGACGCCCCTAGCACAGATACGCAGTATTTT; CDR3aa: CASSSRDAPSTDTQYF
d_gene: TRBD1; abundance: NA; v_gene: TRBV6-1; j_gene: TRBJ1-2; CDR3nt: TGTGCCATCTCGACAGGGGCCCCTGGCTACACCTTC; CDR3aa: CAISTGAPGYTF
d_gene: NA; abundance: NA; v_gene: TRBV29-1; j_gene: TRBJ2-1; CDR3nt: TGCAGCTCCAGACTAGGGGGGGCCAGTGAGCAGTTCTTC; CDR3aa: CSSRLGGASEQFF
d_gene: TRBD2; abundance: once; v_gene: TRBV9; j_gene: TRBJ2-7; CDR3nt: TGTGCCAGCAGCCTATGGGGGAGGGTTGTGTACGAGCAGTACTTC; CDR3aa: CASSLWGRVVYEQYF
d_gene: NA; abundance: NA; v_gene: TRBV5-1; j_gene: TRBJ2-1; CDR3nt: TGCGCCAGCAGCTTGGTCGGTTGGGGGGACTCCTACAATGAGCAGTTCTTC; CDR3aa: CASSLVGWGDSYNEQFF
d_gene: TRBD2; abundance: NA; v_gene: TRBV5-1; j_gene: TRBJ2-7; CDR3nt: TGCGCCAGCAGCTCCACAGTGGGCGGGGGGGCTACCTACGAGCAGTACTTC; CDR3aa: CASSSTVGGGATYEQYF
d_gene: NA; abundance: NA; v_gene: TRBV4-1; j_gene: TRBJ2-1; CDR3nt: TGCGCCAGCAGCTTTAGCGGTTCATCCTACAATGAGCAGTTCTTC; CDR3aa: CASSFSGSSYNEQFF
d_gene: NA; abundance: many; v_gene: TRBV10-3; j_gene: TRBJ1-3; CDR3nt: TGTGCCATTCGACAACCCTCTGGAAACACCATATATTTT; CDR3aa: CAIRQPSGNTIYF
d_gene: TRBD1; abundance: few; v_gene: TRBV2; j_gene: TRBJ2-1; CDR3nt: TGTGCCAGCAGTGCTAGGACAGGGAAGGTGCTATCCTACAATGAGCAGTTCTTC; CDR3aa: CASSARTGKVLSYNEQFF
d_gene: NA; abundance: NA; v_gene: TRBV5-1; j_gene: TRBJ2-7; CDR3nt: TGCGCCAGCAGGCCCCAAGGAGGGGCCGGACGGGAGTGGAGTGACGACTACGAGCAGTACTTC; CDR3aa: CASRPQGGAGREWSDDYEQYF
d_gene: NA; abundance: few; v_gene: TRBV18; j_gene: TRBJ1-1; CDR3nt: TGTGCCAGCTCACCCGACATCCGGTACACTGAAGCTTTCTTT; CDR3aa: CASSPDIRYTEAFF
d_gene: NA; abundance: NA; v_gene: TRBV2; j_gene: TRBJ2-7; CDR3nt: TGTGCCAGCAGTGAATCTTGGGGCGACGAGCAGTACTTC; CDR3aa: CASSESWGDEQYF
d_gene: NA; abundance: NA; v_gene: TRBV28; j_gene: TRBJ2-7; CDR3nt: TGTGCCAGCAGTTTAATCTATGAGCAGTACTTC; CDR3aa: CASSLIYEQYF
d_gene: TRBD2; abundance: few; v_gene: TRBV2; j_gene: TRBJ2-1; CDR3nt: TGTGCCAGCAGGGGGACTAGCGGGTTGGCAAATGAGCAGTTCTTC; CDR3aa: CASRGTSGLANEQFF
d_gene: NA; abundance: NA; v_gene: TRBV9; j_gene: TRBJ1-2; CDR3nt: TGTGCCAGCAGCGTAGAACCGGCAGGGTCGGCTTATGGCTACACCTTC; CDR3aa: CASSVEPAGSAYGYTF
d_gene: TRBD1; abundance: NA; v_gene: TRBV11-3; j_gene: TRBJ2-2; CDR3nt: TGTGCCAGCAGCTTAGATGGGTGGCAGGGGGCTCCATTCGACACCGGGGAGCTGTTTTTT; CDR3aa: CASSLDGWQGAPFDTGELFF
d_gene: NA; abundance: NA; v_gene: TRBV11-2; j_gene: TRBJ1-4; CDR3nt: TGTGCCAGCAGCTTAGATTCACAAAAACTGTTTTTT; CDR3aa: CASSLDSQKLFF
d_gene: NA; abundance: NA; v_gene: TRBV28; j_gene: TRBJ2-2; CDR3nt: TGTGCCAGCAGTATCACAGAGAACACCGGGGAGCTGTTTTTT; CDR3aa: CASSITENTGELFF
d_gene: TRBD2; abundance: once; v_gene: TRBV27; j_gene: TRBJ2-1; CDR3nt: TGTGCCAGCAGTCCCCGGAGACTAGCGAACTACAATGAGCAGTTCTTC; CDR3aa: CASSPRRLANYNEQFF
d_gene: TRBD2; abundance: NA; v_gene: TRBV28; j_gene: TRBJ2-2; CDR3nt: TGTGCCAGCAGTGGACTAGCCGGAGCCACCGGGGAGCTGTTTTTT; CDR3aa: CASSGLAGATGELFF
d_gene: TRBD1; abundance: NA; v_gene: TRBV5-4; j_gene: TRBJ2-5; CDR3nt: TGTGCCAGCAGCTTGGATCCGACAGGGGTCCAAGAGACCCAGTACTTC; CDR3aa: CASSLDPTGVQETQYF
d_gene: NA; abundance: few; v_gene: TRBV7-9; j_gene: TRBJ2-5; CDR3nt: TGTGCCAGCAGCCGCGATCAGGTAGAGACCCAGTACTTC; CDR3aa: CASSRDQVETQYF
d_gene: NA; abundance: NA; v_gene: TRBV2; j_gene: TRBJ2-7; CDR3nt: TGTGCCAGCGGGGGGCGGCGTGTCGGCTACGAGCAGTACTTC; CDR3aa: CASGGRRVGYEQYF
d_gene: NA; abundance: NA; v_gene: TRBV28; j_gene: TRBJ1-1; CDR3nt: TGTGCCAGCAGTTTCCTGTCAGGCTGGGAGAACCCGAGGACTGAAGCTTTCTTT; CDR3aa: CASSFLSGWENPRTEAFF
d_gene: NA; abundance: NA; v_gene: TRBV11-3; j_gene: TRBJ2-1; CDR3nt: TGTGCCAGCAGCTTAGGGAGCGAGCAGTTCTTC; CDR3aa: CASSLGSEQFF
d_gene: NA; abundance: NA; v_gene: TRBV29-1; j_gene: TRBJ2-2; CDR3nt: TGCAGCGTTGAAGACAGCGGCGGCAGGTACACCGGGGAGCTGTTTTTT; CDR3aa: CSVEDSGGRYTGELFF
d_gene: NA; abundance: few; v_gene: TRBV2; j_gene: TRBJ2-3; CDR3nt: TGTGCCAGCGAGCAGGGAAGGCAGTATTTT; CDR3aa: CASEQGRQYF
d_gene: NA; abundance: NA; v_gene: TRBV27; j_gene: TRBJ2-1; CDR3nt: TGTGCCAGCAGTTTATCGACAGCCTACAATGAGCAGTTCTTC; CDR3aa: CASSLSTAYNEQFF
d_gene: NA; abundance: NA; v_gene: TRBV7-8; j_gene: TRBJ2-6; CDR3nt: TGTGCCAGCACATTAAGGGGGGACCTCTCTGGGGCCAACGTCCTGACTTTC; CDR3aa: CASTLRGDLSGANVLTF
d_gene: NA; abundance: NA; v_gene: TRBV18; j_gene: TRBJ2-7; CDR3nt: TGTGCCAGCTCACCAGGTCTCGGTCGGGCAGGAGGATTTAGCTCCTACGAGCAGTACTTC; CDR3aa: CASSPGLGRAGGFSSYEQYF
d_gene: NA; abundance: NA; v_gene: TRBV7-2; j_gene: TRBJ2-5; CDR3nt: TGTGCCAGCAGCCCGTCCGGGGAAGAGACCCAGTACTTC; CDR3aa: CASSPSGEETQYF
d_gene: NA; abundance: NA; v_gene: TRBV6-1; j_gene: TRBJ1-1; CDR3nt: TGTGCCAGCAGGGACGTGGGGGGGGGTACTGAAGCTTTCTTT; CDR3aa: CASRDVGGGTEAFF
d_gene: TRBD1; abundance: NA; v_gene: TRBV18; j_gene: TRBJ2-7; CDR3nt: TGTGCCAGCTCACCGACATTGGCTGGGACAGGCTACGAGCAGTACTTC; CDR3aa: CASSPTLAGTGYEQYF
d_gene: TRBD2; abundance: NA; v_gene: TRBV29-1; j_gene: TRBJ2-2; CDR3nt: TGCAGCGCTGGACGAGGGAGGGCCACCGGGGAGCTGTTTTTT; CDR3aa: CSAGRGRATGELFF
d_gene: NA; abundance: NA; v_gene: TRBV7-8; j_gene: TRBJ1-4; CDR3nt: TGTGCCAGCAGCCCTCCGGCTTTGGACCCCAATGAAAAACTGTTTTTT; CDR3aa: CASSPPALDPNEKLFF
d_gene: TRBD1; abundance: NA; v_gene: TRBV28; j_gene: TRBJ1-5; CDR3nt: TGTGCCAGCAGTTTCGACAGGGGATGGGATCAGCCCCAGCATTTT; CDR3aa: CASSFDRGWDQPQHF
d_gene: TRBD1; abundance: NA; v_gene: TRBV7-6; j_gene: TRBJ2-5; CDR3nt: TGTGCCAGCAGCATGGTTCGGACAGGGGAGCAGACCCAGTACTTC; CDR3aa: CASSMVRTGEQTQYF
d_gene: NA; abundance: NA; v_gene: TRBV7-2; j_gene: TRBJ2-1; CDR3nt: TGTGCCAGCAGCTTAGCCTTAACTGAGCAGTTCTTC; CDR3aa: CASSLALTEQFF